The 19 T cell receptor beta chains reported below all come from one sample, sequenced in a study of blood T cells in healthy people across ages (dated by TCRdb to between 2015 and 2017). The library was made by 5' RACE. TCRdb records Illumina HiSeq 2500 as the sequencer. A second PCR of 7 to 11 cycles was performed with a sample-barcoded 5' primer and a J-beta primer mix. The raw public data were reprocessed by TCRdb itself: fastp quality trimming at Q25, MiXCR clonotype calling, in-frame beta chains only. Rows are combined by CDR3 protein, so each entry shows the most common genes and DNA. This sample has 720,000 or so distinct CDR3 sequences in its table, and 40% to 45% of those were observed once. The top ten hold approximately 31% of the sample. Sequenced sample: blood. All receptors derive from an elderly man in good health.

This clonotype occurred many times. The chain is built from TRBV29-1 and TRBJ2-5; TRBD1 agrees at 9 bases. The CDR3 spans 16 residues. Trimming removed 2 bases from V and 4 bases from J; junction bases left unmatched: 11. Germline loops: CDR1 SQVTM, CDR2 ANQGSEA. CDR3 DNA: TGCAGCGTTGAACTGCGGACAGGGGTGAGCGGAGAGACCCAGTACTTC. This codes for CSVELRTGVSGETQYF.

This clonotype was recorded a few times. The gene calls are TRBV20-1 and TRBJ2-7; D gene ambiguous. CDR1 and CDR2 from the germline V gene are DFQATT and SNEGSKA (reference sequence). The CDR3 has 15 amino acids. The V and J ends lost 0 bases and 2 bases respectively, with 14 bases between them. DNA of the CDR3: TGCAGTGCTAGAGATCATAGCACAGTTACCTACGAGCAGTACTTC. This codes for CSARDHSTVTYEQYF.

Turning to this clonotype: The CDR3 ends on some other residue instead of the conserved phenylalanine or tryptophan, so this is likely a read error. The gene calls are TRBV16 and TRBJ2-7; 7 nucleotides line up with TRBD1. Trimming removed 4 bases from V and 1 base from J; junction bases left unmatched: 13. CDR3 length: 17 amino acids. Germline V gives CDR1 KGHSY, CDR2 FQNENV. The CDR3 here is CASSPLGTGDKSYEQYL. In nucleotides, the CDR3 is TGTGCCAGCAGCCCCCTGGGAACAGGGGATAAGTCCTACGAGCAGTACTTG.

This clonotype was counted only a few times. For the CDR3, the DNA is TGTGCCAGCAGGCACAGGAGCTCCTACGAGCAGTACTTC. Residues: CASRHRSSYEQYF. The chain combines TRBV3-1 with TRBJ2-7, with a weak D call TRBD1 (5 bases). The CDR3 spans 13 residues. With 6 bases removed from V and 0 bases from J, the gap between germline ends came to 9 bases. The germline gives CDR1 LGHDT, CDR2 YNNKEL (reference sequence).

This chain uses TRBV7-2 with TRBJ2-5; D is ambiguous. The CDR3 sequence is 16 residues long. Germline values: CDR1 SGHTA, CDR2 FQGNSA. Deletions cut 1 base from V and 7 bases from J, with 19 bases between. This CDR3 is CASSLGGSLLGATQYF. As DNA, the CDR3 is TGTGCCAGCAGCTTAGGGGGTAGCCTACTCGGCGCGACCCAGTACTTC.

The chain recombines TRBV20-1 with TRBJ2-7; D not resolved. CDR3 length: 12 residues. The V gene's germline CDR1 is DFQATT and CDR2 SNEGSKA (reference sequence). Trimming took off 3 bases at V and 3 bases at J, with 9 bases between the two ends. The CDR3 protein is CSASLGNYEQYF. Written as DNA, the CDR3 is TGCAGTGCTAGTCTCGGCAACTACGAGCAGTACTTC.

There are a few counts of this clonotype. V usage is TRBV29-1 and J usage is TRBJ1-2; D is perhaps TRBD1 (5 bases). The CDR3 is 12 amino acids. The V end lost 3 bases, the J end lost 6 bases, and 11 bases lay between the germline ends. Germline loops: CDR1 SQVTM, CDR2 ANQGSEA. DNA of the CDR3: TGCAGCGTTGACAGGGAGGAGGATGGCTACACCTTC. This encodes CSVDREEDGYTF.

This clonotype appeared once. DNA of the CDR3: TGTGCCAGCAGCCATTACACCGGGGAGCTGTTTTTT. Its translation is CASSHYTGELFF. The rearrangement links TRBV7-3 to TRBJ2-2; no firm D call. The V end lost 5 bases, the J end lost 3 bases, and 4 bases lay between the germline ends. The CDR3 runs to 12 residues. Germline lookup yields CDR1 SGHTA and CDR2 FQGTGA. Looking up the rest from reference TRBV7-3 and TRBJ2-2 gives the full variable domain: GAGVSQTPSNKVTEKGKYVELRCDPISGHTALYWYRQSLGQGPEFLIYFQGTGAADDSGLPNDRFFAVRPEGSVSTLKIQRTERGDSAVYLCASSHYTGELFFGEGSRLTVL.

The CDR3 bases are TGTGCCAGCAGTCCGTTAGCGGACGCGATGGGGTTCTTC. It encodes CASSPLADAMGFF. V and J are TRBV6-2 or TRBV6-3 and TRBJ2-1; D is possibly TRBD2 (6 bases). The germline V and J ends were trimmed by 5 bases and 15 bases, with 20 bases remaining between them. CDR3 length: 13 residues. Germline CDR1 and CDR2: MNHEY and SVGEGT.

The chain links TRBV6-6 to TRBJ2-1; D ambiguous. V was pared by 10 bases and J by 0 bases, with 10 bases between. The CDR3 consists of 13 residues. Germline V CDR1 and CDR2: MNHNY, SVGAGI (reference sequence). The CDR3 is CATHISSYNEQFF. CDR3 DNA sequence: TGTGCCACACATATTAGCTCCTACAATGAGCAGTTCTTC.

This clonotype was counted between two and nine times. The chain employs TRBV12-3 or TRBV12-4 and TRBJ2-3; possibly TRBD1 or TRBD2 for D (5 bases each). The V gene lost 1 base and the J gene lost 1 base, with 15 bases spanning the gap. The CDR3 runs to 17 residues. The CDR3 is CASSLGGFGGGTDTQYF. For the CDR3, the DNA is TGTGCCAGCAGTTTAGGAGGTTTTGGGGGAGGCACAGATACGCAGTATTTT.

The rearrangement links TRBV3-1 to TRBJ1-5, with D unclear. The CDR3 extends over 14 amino acids. V was cut by 5 bases and J by 1 base, with 9 bases left in between. The germline CDR1 and CDR2 sequences are LGHDT and YNNKEL (reference sequence). The CDR3 nucleotides read TGTGCCAGCAGCAATCGACAAAGCAATCAGCCCCAGCATTTT. It encodes CASSNRQSNQPQHF.

This clonotype was found a few times. J is TRBJ2-3 and V is TRBV27; D not resolved. The germline gives CDR1 MNHEY, CDR2 SMNVEV (reference sequence). This CDR3 region has 12 residues. Between the trimmed V and J ends, which lost 4 bases and 4 bases, there was a span of 6 bases. CDR3 nucleotide sequence: TGTGCCAGCAGTTCGAATCCAGATACGCAGTATTTT. Its translation is CASSSNPDTQYF.

A few counts support this clonotype. The chain is built from TRBV28 and TRBJ2-7; tentatively, D is TRBD1 (6 bases). The CDR3 length is 15 residues. The germline CDR1 and CDR2 sequences are MDHEN and SYDVKM. V was trimmed by 5 bases and J by 1 base, leaving 15 bases between them. The CDR3 spells CASSHPGDVSYEQYF. The CDR3 DNA reads as TGTGCCAGCAGTCATCCAGGGGATGTTTCCTACGAGCAGTACTTC.

The CDR3: CSVATGTDSTDTQYF. The CDR3 DNA is TGCAGCGTAGCGACAGGGACGGATAGCACAGATACGCAGTATTTT. The chain links TRBV29-1 to TRBJ2-3, with 7 positions matching TRBD1. Germline-derived CDR1 and CDR2 are SQVTM and ANQGSEA. V gave up 6 bases and J gave up 0 bases; unmatched junction bases: 9. The CDR3 has 15 residues.

Of note for this clonotype: At one end, the junction sequence differs from germline, possibly due to a read error. The chain joins TRBV27 to TRBJ1-5; tentative D call: TRBD1 (5 bases). CDR1 MNHEY and CDR2 SMNVEV come from the germline V gene (reference sequence). The CDR3 sequence is 19 residues long. The CDR3 loop reads CASSSTGLTLPVSHQPQHF. The CDR3 DNA is TGCGCCAGCAGTTCGACGGGACTTACCCTGCCCGTTAGCCATCAGCCCCAGCATTTT.

The chain carries TRBV7-3 and TRBJ2-6; D not resolved. This CDR3 region has 15 residues. Germline CDR1 reads SGHTA; CDR2 reads FQGTGA. V lost 3 bases to trimming and J lost 2 bases, with 8 bases between them. This CDR3 is CASSLQHPGANVLTF. CDR3 coding DNA: TGTGCCAGCAGCTTGCAACACCCTGGGGCCAACGTCCTGACTTTC.

This chain connects TRBV12-3 or TRBV12-4 to TRBJ1-5; D gene uncertain. The CDR3 runs to 14 residues. The V end was cut by 5 bases, the J end by 0 bases, with 8 bases between. The CDR3 DNA reads TGTGCCAGCAGTCCCAGCTCTAGCAATCAGCCCCAGCATTTT. This sequence encodes CASSPSSSNQPQHF.

V is TRBV12-3 or TRBV12-4 and J is TRBJ2-2; D uncertain. This CDR3 contains 15 residues. The V end lost 4 bases, the J end lost 4 bases, and 13 bases lay between the germline ends. The CDR3 region has the DNA TGTGCCAGCAGTTGGGTTGAGTGGAGCACCGGGGAGCTGTTTTTT. Translation: CASSWVEWSTGELFF.